This T cell receptor (beta chain) was identified in a study of blood T cell repertoires in COVID-19. The germline V gene has CDR1 SGDLS and CDR2 YYNGEE. Trimming at V came to 4 bases and at J to 4 bases, leaving 7 bases not matched to a gene. This CDR3 region has 15 residues. Sequenced by immunoSEQ multiplex PCR; TCRdb stores in-frame clones only, minus some. Of 130,000 or so clones listed, almost 85% were seen once; the top ten hold roughly 13%. V usage is TRBV9 and J usage is TRBJ2-7, with 11 bases that match TRBD1. The sequence derives from a human donor in a cohort sampled during active COVID-19. Sequenced material: peripheral blood. Here the CDR3 reads CASSIGQGAGYEQYF. The CDR3 coding sequence is TGTGCCAGCAGCATAGGACAGGGGGCCGGATACGAGCAGTACTTC.